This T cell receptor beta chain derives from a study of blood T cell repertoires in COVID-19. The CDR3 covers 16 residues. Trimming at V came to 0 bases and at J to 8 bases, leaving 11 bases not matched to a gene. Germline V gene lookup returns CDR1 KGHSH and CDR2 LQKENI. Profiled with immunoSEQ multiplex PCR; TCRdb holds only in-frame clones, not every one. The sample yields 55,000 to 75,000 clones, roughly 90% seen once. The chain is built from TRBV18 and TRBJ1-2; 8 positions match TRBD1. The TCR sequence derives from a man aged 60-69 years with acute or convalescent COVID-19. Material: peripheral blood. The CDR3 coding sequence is TGTGCCAGCTCACCACCGGGGCTACAGGGGGGAGGAGGCTACACCTTC. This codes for CASSPPGLQGGGGYTF.